These 3 T cell receptor beta chains came from one sample sequenced in a study of blood T cells in healthy people across ages. PCR was performed a second time for 7 to 11 cycles using a sample-barcoded 5' primer and a J-beta primer mix. TCRdb ran MiXCR on the 5' RACE reads and lists one entry per CDR3 protein. This sample has some 750,000 distinct CDR3 sequences, with approximately 21% found just once. Source material: blood. The receptors were sampled from a man aged 65 to 85 in good health.

The chain carries TRBV20-1 and TRBJ1-1; 10 bases are shared with TRBD1. The CDR3 covers 14 residues. Germline values: CDR1 DFQATT, CDR2 SNEGSKA (reference sequence). Trimming took 3 bases from V and 5 from J; bases not matched to a gene: 6. The CDR3 coding sequence is TGCAGTGCTAGGGACAGGGGGTCGGGGACTGAAGCTTTCTTT. Its translation: CSARDRGSGTEAFF.

This rearrangement joins TRBV12-5 to TRBJ2-1; no firm D call. Germline CDR1 LGHNT, CDR2 FRNRAP. V was shortened by 2 bases and J by 5 bases, with 4 bases between the two germline ends. The CDR3 is 12 amino acids. CDR3 sequence reads: CASGLYDNEQFF. The CDR3 nucleotides read TGTGCTAGTGGTTTGTACGACAATGAGCAGTTCTTC. The full variable domain, its missing parts supplied by reference TRBV12-5 and TRBJ2-1, is DARVTQTPRHKVTEMGQEVTMRCQPILGHNTVFWYRQTMMQGLELLAYFRNRAPLDDSGMPKDRFSAEMPDATLATLKIQPSEPRDSAVYFCASGLYDNEQFFGPGTRLTVL.

This clonotype was found a few times. The J gene is TRBJ2-2, the V gene TRBV10-2; the match to TRBD1 covers 9 bases. The CDR3 has 15 residues. V trimming: 2 bases; J trimming: 4 bases; junction bases outside the gene matches: 2. Germline CDR1 and CDR2: WSHSY and SAAADI. The CDR3 DNA follows: TGCGCCAGCAGTGAGAGGACAGGGGTCACCGGGGAGCTGTTTTTT. Protein sequence: CASSERTGVTGELFF.